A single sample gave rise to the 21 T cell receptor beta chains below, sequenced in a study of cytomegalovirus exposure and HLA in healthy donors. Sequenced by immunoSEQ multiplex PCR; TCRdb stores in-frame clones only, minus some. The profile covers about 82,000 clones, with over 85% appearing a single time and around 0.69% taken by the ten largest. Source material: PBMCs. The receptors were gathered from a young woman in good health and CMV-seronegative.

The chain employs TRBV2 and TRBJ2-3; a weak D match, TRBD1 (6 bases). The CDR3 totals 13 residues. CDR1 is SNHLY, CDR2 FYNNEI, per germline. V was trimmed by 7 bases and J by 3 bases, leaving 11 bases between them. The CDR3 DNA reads TGTGCCAGCAAAAGGGGGTTTACAGATACGCAGTATTTT. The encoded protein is CASKRGFTDTQYF.

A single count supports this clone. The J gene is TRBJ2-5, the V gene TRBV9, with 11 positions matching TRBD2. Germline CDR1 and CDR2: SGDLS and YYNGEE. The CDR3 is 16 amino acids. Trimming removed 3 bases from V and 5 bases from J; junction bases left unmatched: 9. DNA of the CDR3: TGTGCCAGCAGCGGTAGCGGGAGGGCCACCGGGGAGACCCAGTACTTC. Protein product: CASSGSGRATGETQYF.

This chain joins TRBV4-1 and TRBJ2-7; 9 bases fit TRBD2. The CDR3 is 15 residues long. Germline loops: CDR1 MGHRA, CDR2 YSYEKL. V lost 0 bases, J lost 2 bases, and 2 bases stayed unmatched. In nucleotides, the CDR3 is TGCGCCAGCAGCCAAGAACAGCGGGGGGCCTACGAGCAGTACTTC. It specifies CASSQEQRGAYEQYF.

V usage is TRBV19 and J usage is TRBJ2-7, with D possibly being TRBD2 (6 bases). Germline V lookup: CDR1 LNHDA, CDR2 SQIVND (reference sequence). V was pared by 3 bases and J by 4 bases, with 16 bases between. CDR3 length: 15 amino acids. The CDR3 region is CASSILASDLYEQYF. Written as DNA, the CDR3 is TGTGCCAGTAGTATCCTGGCTAGCGACCTATACGAGCAGTACTTC.

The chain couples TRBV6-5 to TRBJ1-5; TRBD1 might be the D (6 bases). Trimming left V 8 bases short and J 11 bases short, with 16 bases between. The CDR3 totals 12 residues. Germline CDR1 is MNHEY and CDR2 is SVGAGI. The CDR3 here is CASVGQPGAQHF. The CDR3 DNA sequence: TGTGCCAGCGTTGGACAGCCAGGGGCCCAGCATTTT.

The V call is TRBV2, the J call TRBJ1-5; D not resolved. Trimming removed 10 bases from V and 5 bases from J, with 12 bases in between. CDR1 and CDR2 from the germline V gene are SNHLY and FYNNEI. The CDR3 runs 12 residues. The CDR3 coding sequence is TGTGCCACGCAGGCTTATGATCAGCCCCAGCATTTT. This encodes CATQAYDQPQHF.

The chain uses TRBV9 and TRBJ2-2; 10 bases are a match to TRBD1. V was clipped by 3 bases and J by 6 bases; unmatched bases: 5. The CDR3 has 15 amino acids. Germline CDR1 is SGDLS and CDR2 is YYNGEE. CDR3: CASSGTGGQAGELFF. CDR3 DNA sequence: TGTGCCAGCAGCGGGACAGGGGGTCAGGCCGGGGAGCTGTTTTTT.

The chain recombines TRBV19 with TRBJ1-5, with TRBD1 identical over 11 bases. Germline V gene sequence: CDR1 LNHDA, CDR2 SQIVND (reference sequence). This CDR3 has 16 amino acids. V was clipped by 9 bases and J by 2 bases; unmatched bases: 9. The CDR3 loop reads CASAPGQGVGNQPQHF. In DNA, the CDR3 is TGTGCCAGCGCCCCGGGACAGGGGGTCGGCAATCAGCCCCAGCATTTT.

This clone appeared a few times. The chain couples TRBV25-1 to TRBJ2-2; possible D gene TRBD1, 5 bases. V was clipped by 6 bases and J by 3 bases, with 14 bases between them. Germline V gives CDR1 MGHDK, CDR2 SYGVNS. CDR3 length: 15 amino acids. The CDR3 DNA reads TGTGCCAGCAGCTACCTCCCAGGGTACACCGGGGAGCTGTTTTTT. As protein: CASSYLPGYTGELFF.

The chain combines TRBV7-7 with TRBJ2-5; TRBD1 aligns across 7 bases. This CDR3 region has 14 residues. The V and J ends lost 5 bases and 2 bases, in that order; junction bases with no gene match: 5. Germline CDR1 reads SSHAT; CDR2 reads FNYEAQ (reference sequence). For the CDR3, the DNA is TGTGCCAGCAGCCCTGGGACAGCACAAGAGACCCAGTACTTC. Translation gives CASSPGTAQETQYF. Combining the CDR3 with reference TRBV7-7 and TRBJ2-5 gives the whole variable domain GAGVSQSPRYKVTKRGQDVTLRCDPISSHATLYWYQQALGQGPEFLTYFNYEAQPDKSGLPSDRFSAERPEGSISTLTIQRTEQRDSAMYRCASSPGTAQETQYFGPGTRLLVL.

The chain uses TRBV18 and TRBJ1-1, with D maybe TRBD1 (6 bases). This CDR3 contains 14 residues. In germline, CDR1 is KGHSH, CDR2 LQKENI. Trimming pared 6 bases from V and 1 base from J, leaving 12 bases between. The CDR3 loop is CASSRRGRNTEAFF. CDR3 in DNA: TGTGCCAGCTCCCGAAGGGGGAGGAACACTGAAGCTTTCTTT.

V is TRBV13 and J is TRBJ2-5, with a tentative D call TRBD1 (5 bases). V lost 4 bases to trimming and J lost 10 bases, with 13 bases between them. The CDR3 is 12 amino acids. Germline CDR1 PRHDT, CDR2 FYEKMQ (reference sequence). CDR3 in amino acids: CASSSRGRGQYF. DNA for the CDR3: TGTGCCAGCAGCTCAAGGGGCCGCGGCCAGTACTTC.

The CDR3 here is CASSSPGRGYEQYF. The CDR3 DNA reads as TGTGCCAGCAGTTCCCCCGGACGGGGCTACGAGCAGTACTTC. V usage is TRBV27 and J usage is TRBJ2-7; perhaps TRBD2 as D (5 bases). V lost 4 bases and J lost 3, with 13 bases in between. Germline V CDR1 and CDR2: MNHEY, SMNVEV (reference sequence). CDR3 length equals 14 residues.

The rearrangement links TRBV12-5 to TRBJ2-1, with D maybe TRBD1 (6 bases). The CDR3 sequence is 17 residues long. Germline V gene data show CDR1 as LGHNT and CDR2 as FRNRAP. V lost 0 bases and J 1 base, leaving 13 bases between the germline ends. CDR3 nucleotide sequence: TGTGCTAGTGGTTTGGTAAGGGGGACGAAGTCCTACAATGAGCAGTTCTTC. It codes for CASGLVRGTKSYNEQFF.

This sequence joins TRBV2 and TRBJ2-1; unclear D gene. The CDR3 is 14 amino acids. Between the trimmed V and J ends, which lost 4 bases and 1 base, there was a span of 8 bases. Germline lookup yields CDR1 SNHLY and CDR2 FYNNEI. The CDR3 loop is CASSAPPSYNEQFF. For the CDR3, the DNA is TGTGCCAGCAGTGCCCCCCCGTCCTACAATGAGCAGTTCTTC.

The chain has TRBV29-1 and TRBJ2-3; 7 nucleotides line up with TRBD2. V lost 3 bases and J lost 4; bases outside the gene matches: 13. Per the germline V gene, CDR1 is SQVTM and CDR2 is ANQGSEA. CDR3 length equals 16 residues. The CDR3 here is CSVEAREEGRPDTQYF. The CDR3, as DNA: TGCAGCGTTGAGGCCCGGGAGGAGGGCCGCCCAGATACGCAGTATTTT.

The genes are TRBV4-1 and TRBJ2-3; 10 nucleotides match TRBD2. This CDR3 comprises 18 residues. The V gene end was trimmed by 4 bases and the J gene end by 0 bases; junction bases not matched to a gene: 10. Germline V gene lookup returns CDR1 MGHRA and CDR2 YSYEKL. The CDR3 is CASSPYGSGGGSTDTQYF. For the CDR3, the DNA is TGCGCCAGCAGCCCATATGGGAGCGGGGGGGGGAGCACAGATACGCAGTATTTT.

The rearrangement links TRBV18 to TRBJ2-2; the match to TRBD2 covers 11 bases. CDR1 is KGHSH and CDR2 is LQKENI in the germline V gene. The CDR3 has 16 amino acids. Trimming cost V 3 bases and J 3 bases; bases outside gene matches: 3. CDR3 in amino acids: CASSPVAGGHTGELFF. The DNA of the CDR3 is TGTGCCAGCTCACCCGTAGCGGGGGGGCACACCGGGGAGCTGTTTTTT.

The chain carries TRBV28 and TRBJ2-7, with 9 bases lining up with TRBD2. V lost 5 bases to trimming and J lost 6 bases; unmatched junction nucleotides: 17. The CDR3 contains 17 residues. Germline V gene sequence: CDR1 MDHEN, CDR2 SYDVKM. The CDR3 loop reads CASSPPGGSGRLSEQYF. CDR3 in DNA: TGTGCCAGCAGTCCACCCGGGGGTAGCGGGAGACTGAGCGAGCAGTACTTC.

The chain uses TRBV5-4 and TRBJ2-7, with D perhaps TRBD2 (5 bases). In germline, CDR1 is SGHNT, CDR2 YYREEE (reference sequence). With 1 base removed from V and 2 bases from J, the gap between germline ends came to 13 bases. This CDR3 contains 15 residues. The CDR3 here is CASSLRGISPYEQYF. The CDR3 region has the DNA TGTGCCAGCAGCTTGAGAGGGATTAGCCCCTACGAGCAGTACTTC.

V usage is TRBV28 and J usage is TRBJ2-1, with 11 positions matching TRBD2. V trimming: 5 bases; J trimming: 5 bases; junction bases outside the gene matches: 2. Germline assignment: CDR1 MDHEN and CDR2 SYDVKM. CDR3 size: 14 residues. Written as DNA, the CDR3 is TGTGCCAGCAGTCCACTAGCGGGAGACAATGAGCAGTTCTTC. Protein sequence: CASSPLAGDNEQFF.